Listed below are T cell receptor beta chains from one sample, sequenced in a study of CD8 T cells in ankylosing spondylitis. TCRdb reprocessed the 5' RACE reads via MiXCR and lists one record per CDR3 protein. The sample lists about 88,000 distinct CDR3 sequences, around 30% occurring once. Sequencing was carried out using blood, either unsorted or a sorted T cell fraction (not recorded which). These receptor sequences come from a male donor with ankylosing spondylitis or in good health (not recorded which). CDR3s include the opening cysteine and the closing phenylalanine or tryptophan.

CDR3: CASSMEGYWTSGRAANTGELFF; V: TRBV19
CDR3: CASTFSAGGNNEQFF; V: TRBV10-2
CDR3: CASSAQRGALNEQFF; V: TRBV2
CDR3: CSAIGLASVHEQFF; V: TRBV20-1
CDR3: CASSFDNYGYTF; V: TRBV7-2
CDR3: CASSSSSETQYF; V: TRBV6-5
CDR3: CSVLVGGGPTDTQYF; V: TRBV20-1
CDR3: CSVEAQGAIEQYF; V: TRBV29-1
CDR3: CASSSLGRGQPQHF; V: TRBV5-1
CDR3: CASSSPLAADTQYF; V: TRBV5-4
CDR3: CSAKSSGGVREDTQYF; V: TRBV20-1
CDR3: CASSVRWGEKAFF; V: TRBV5-1
CDR3: CASSDRGGMFSYAQYF; V: TRBV5-1
CDR3: CASSRAGGGAEQFF; V: TRBV6-1
CDR3: CASSLAPRNRYSNQPQHF; V: TRBV5-5
CDR3: CASSPRLASEQFF; V: TRBV7-3
CDR3: CASSVVVGGTNTEAFF; V: TRBV9
CDR3: CAWTGPSLRQATQYF; V: TRBV30
CDR3: CASSLGDTGQDEPQHF; V: TRBV7-9
CDR3: CASSLSGGGDNEQFF; V: TRBV7-9
CDR3: CASSGQENTGELFF; V: TRBV27
CDR3: CASSPQGGVRQPQHF; V: TRBV7-9
CDR3: CASSPGTSQETQYF; V: TRBV5-1
CDR3: CASSRTHGSVSEETQYF; V: TRBV6-1
CDR3: CASSLVTGWEAFF; V: TRBV5-1
CDR3: CAWRPRAYNEQFF; V: TRBV30
CDR3: CAINRGGDEQFF; V: TRBV10-3
CDR3: CASSSTGASRGEKLFF; V: TRBV5-1
CDR3: CSGGTSRGYTF; V: TRBV29-1
CDR3: CASSRGTNTEAFF; V: TRBV27
CDR3: CASSYVGNEAFF; V: TRBV6-6
CDR3: CASSTGSRTEAFF; V: TRBV18
CDR3: CASSATDRGSYGYTF; V: TRBV6-1
CDR3: CASSLFGGNEQFF; V: TRBV12-3/TRBV12-4
CDR3: CSPIPADQPQHF; V: TRBV20-1
CDR3: CASSDTSGGDEQFF; V: TRBV25-1
CDR3: CASREYRGLIQPQHF; V: TRBV12-2
CDR3: CASSPSNRAKNIQYF; V: TRBV7-6
CDR3: CRTTRNTEAFF; V: TRBV20-1
CDR3: CASSVGANDYEQYF; V: TRBV9
CDR3: CASSPTGGDTSTDTQYF; V: TRBV5-1
CDR3: CASTHTKETQYF; V: TRBV6-2/TRBV6-3
CDR3: CASSFRGGGIGYNEQFF; V: TRBV27
CDR3: CASSLGGQYNSPLHF; V: TRBV5-1
CDR3: CASSSFSENEKLFF; V: TRBV27
CDR3: CATSDPTSGRSDEQFF; V: TRBV24-1
CDR3: CSAALGQGENQPQHF; V: TRBV29-1
CDR3: CASSLGYSLQGGYTF; V: TRBV5-1
CDR3: CSARQLKYDGYTF; V: TRBV20-1
CDR3: CSVSAGPGQETQYF; V: TRBV20-1
CDR3: CASSLGVSRNSPLHF; V: TRBV7-9
CDR3: CSAAPSGTSYNEQFF; V: TRBV20-1
CDR3: CASAIGPNLAGSGNEQFF; V: TRBV27
CDR3: CSARNPGYNEQFF; V: TRBV20-1
CDR3: CASSLRGSRVNEQFF; V: TRBV7-8